The present T cell receptor beta chain was sequenced within a study of cytomegalovirus exposure and HLA in healthy donors. Study findings and constraints: The listing of about 150 TCR beta chains classed them as cytomegalovirus-associated. In terms of immune exposure information, only CMV serostatus was available. An analysis that came later showed most CMV-associated TCR beta chains appearing HLA-restricted.

V was pared by 4 bases and J by 3 bases, with 10 bases between. The germline V gene has CDR1 SGHDN and CDR2 FVKESK. The CDR3 runs 13 residues. In the PCR, 60 Vbeta and 13 Jbeta primers were used. In the authors' workflow: Some 11 million of the 75 million to 95 million unique TCR beta chains counted in a later analysis were shared. Produced via immunoSEQ multiplex PCR; TCRdb's table is partial and in-frame only. V and J calls and clone size are copied from that table; D and trimming were computed from the DNA. The data show around 130,000 clones, about 78% seen once. This clone was recorded only once. What it recognizes is unknown.

The clonotype comes from a man aged 45-65 years in good health and CMV-seronegative. This chain connects TRBV14 to TRBJ2-7, with a weak D call TRBD1 (7 bases). The sequencing sample was made of PBMCs. CDR3 in DNA: TGTGCCAGCAGCCCAGGGGGGATCTACGAGCAGTACTTC. This codes for CASSPGGIYEQYF.